This TCR beta chain was obtained from a study of CD8 T cells in Susac syndrome. Across the study: Blood was drawn from patients with Susac syndrome. At that point, they were therapy-naive, on corticosteroids, or on intravenous immunoglobulin alone.

In this sample, this clonotype turned up a few times. The authors reverse transcribed roughly 0.5 to 1 ug RNA with random hexamers. Across 54 Vbeta and 13 Jbeta, TCR beta CDR3 was amplified with immunoSEQ multiplex PCR. TCRdb reprocessed the immunoSEQ multiplex PCR reads with MiXCR, giving one entry per CDR3 protein. The sample records around 200,000 distinct CDR3 sequences, around 95% being singletons. The study sequenced TCR beta in blood CD8+ and CD4+ T cells. It was negative isolation that provided the CD8+ and CD4+ T cells, whereas TEMRA cells were enriched by FACS. The ends lost 6 bases at V and 4 bases at J; junction bases unmatched: 1. This CDR3 spans 13 amino acids.

The source material was CD4+ T cells from PBMCs. This chain links TRBV12-3 or TRBV12-4 with TRBJ1-5; 9 nucleotides align to TRBD1. The TCR sequence derives from a human donor with Susac syndrome. The CDR3 DNA reads as TGTGCCAGCAGGGGACAGGGTAATCAGCCCCAGCATTTT. Its protein is CASRGQGNQPQHF.